These 28 T cell receptor beta chains came from one sample sequenced in a study of blood T cell repertoires in COVID-19. Libraries were prepared by immunoSEQ multiplex PCR; TCRdb keeps only in-frame clonotypes and omits some of them. The profile shows 300,000 to 400,000 clones, roughly 87% of them singletons. Specimen: peripheral blood. The receptors were sampled from a man aged 30 to 45 with COVID-19, enrolled during active disease.

This clone occurred once. J is TRBJ2-5 and V is TRBV7-3; a weak D match, TRBD2 (6 bases). CDR1 and CDR2 from the germline V gene are SGHTA and FQGTGA. This CDR3 has 15 amino acids. V dropped 6 bases and J dropped 2 bases, with 16 bases sitting between them. The CDR3 DNA sequence: TGTGCCAGCAGGGAGGGACTGTCAACACAAGAGACCCAGTACTTC. Translating gives CASREGLSTQETQYF.

This clone was counted only a few times. The CDR3 protein is CASGLSLAGGNEQFF. The DNA for the CDR3 is TGTGCTAGTGGTTTGTCACTAGCGGGAGGAAATGAGCAGTTCTTC. The rearrangement uses TRBV12-5 and TRBJ2-1; 12 bases are shared with TRBD2. The CDR3 extends over 15 amino acids. The trim removed 2 bases at V and 7 bases at J, leaving 3 bases unmatched. CDR1 and CDR2 from the germline V gene are LGHNT and FRNRAP.

The chain carries TRBV5-1 and TRBJ2-3, with TRBD1 as a possible D gene (6 bases). Trimming removed 0 bases at V and 5 bases at J, with 13 bases between. There are 15 residues in the CDR3. Germline CDR1 is SGHRS and CDR2 is YFSETQ. CDR3 amino acids: CASSLEGQGLDTQYF. Here the CDR3 DNA reads TGCGCCAGCAGCTTGGAGGGCCAGGGGTTAGATACGCAGTATTTT.

The V and J genes are TRBV10-3 and TRBJ1-1; D perhaps matches TRBD1 (6 bases). Germline CDR1 is ENHRY and CDR2 is SYGVKD. The V gene lost 6 bases and the J gene lost 0 bases, with 20 bases spanning the gap. This CDR3 spans 17 amino acids. The CDR3 is CAISPRRGDNLNTEAFF. The CDR3 coding sequence is TGTGCCATCAGCCCGAGGCGGGGGGACAACTTGAACACTGAAGCTTTCTTT.

V is TRBV6-6 and J is TRBJ1-2, with 9 nucleotides matching TRBD1. V shed 4 bases, J shed 3 bases, and the junction held 3 bases outside the gene matches. CDR1 is MNHNY, CDR2 SVGAGI, per germline (reference sequence). The CDR3 is 14 amino acids. The CDR3 region has the DNA TGTGCCAGCAGTTTCCGGACAGGGGACTATGGCTACACCTTC. Its translation is CASSFRTGDYGYTF.

The chain links TRBV9 to TRBJ1-2; possibly TRBD1 for D (6 bases). CDR3 length: 16 amino acids. The V and J ends lost 3 bases and 8 bases respectively, with 23 bases between them. Per germline, CDR1 SGDLS and CDR2 YYNGEE. The CDR3 loop reads CASSGLSTRGIEGYTF. The CDR3 coding sequence is TGTGCCAGCAGCGGCCTCTCCACGAGGGGGATCGAAGGCTACACCTTC. Supplemented by reference TRBV9 and TRBJ1-2, the full variable domain reads DSGVTQTPKHLITATGQRVTLRCSPRSGDLSVYWYQQSLDQGLQFLIQYYNGEERAKGNILERFSAQQFPDLHSELNLSSLELGDSALYFCASSGLSTRGIEGYTFGSGTRLTVV.

The CDR3 DNA reads TGTGCCAGCAGCCTCGGACTGAACTATGGCTACACCTTC. It translates to CASSLGLNYGYTF. The chain uses TRBV6-5 and TRBJ1-2; no firm D call. Germline V CDR1 and CDR2: MNHEY, SVGAGI. The ends were cut back, 6 bases at V and 2 bases at J, with 10 bases in the middle. There are 13 residues in the CDR3.

The gene calls are TRBV19 and TRBJ1-1, with 9 nucleotides matching TRBD1. Trimming removed 4 bases from V and 7 bases from J; junction bases left unmatched: 7. Germline CDR1 and CDR2: LNHDA and SQIVND (reference sequence). The CDR3 spans 14 residues. CDR3 DNA sequence: TGTGCCAGTAGTAGAGGGACAGGGCCCCTTGAAGCTTTCTTT. This codes for CASSRGTGPLEAFF.

Only one count was recorded for this clone. The rearrangement joins TRBV2 to TRBJ2-7, with a weak D call TRBD1 (6 bases). V gave up 4 bases and J gave up 4 bases, with 8 bases separating them. Germline V gene lookup returns CDR1 SNHLY and CDR2 FYNNEI. The CDR3 extends over 12 amino acids. CDR3 loop: CASSVGQYEQYF. Here the CDR3 DNA reads TGTGCCAGCAGTGTAGGACAGTACGAGCAGTACTTC.

The chain has TRBV29-1 and TRBJ2-5; D possibly corresponds to TRBD2 (5 bases). There are 12 residues in the CDR3. V was shortened by 6 bases and J by 5 bases, with 13 bases between the two germline ends. Germline values: CDR1 SQVTM, CDR2 ANQGSEA. DNA for the CDR3: TGCAGCGTAAGAGGGTCTAAGGAGACCCAGTACTTC. Its protein product is CSVRGSKETQYF.

The rearrangement uses TRBV5-1 and TRBJ2-2; unclear D gene. CDR1 SGHRS and CDR2 YFSETQ come from the germline V gene. The V gene lost 0 bases and the J gene lost 0 bases, with 6 bases spanning the gap. This CDR3 is 15 amino acids long. The CDR3 spells CASSLGRSNTGELFF. CDR3 in DNA: TGCGCCAGCAGCTTGGGTAGATCGAACACCGGGGAGCTGTTTTTT. The whole variable domain, filled in from reference TRBV5-1 and TRBJ2-2, reads KAGVTQTPRYLIKTRGQQVTLSCSPISGHRSVSWYQQTPGQGLQFLFEYFSETQRNKGNFPGRFSGRQFSNSRSEMNVSTLELGDSALYLCASSLGRSNTGELFFGEGSRLTVL.

The rearrangement joins TRBV7-3 to TRBJ2-2, with 13 bases fitting TRBD2. Germline CDR1 reads SGHTA; CDR2 reads FQGTGA. The CDR3 is 18 amino acids. V lost 4 bases, J lost 2 bases, and 7 bases stayed unmatched. CDR3 nucleotides: TGTGCCAGCAGCTCGGCGACTAGCGGGGGGATTAACACCGGGGAGCTGTTTTTT. Its protein product is CASSSATSGGINTGELFF.

The chain recombines TRBV7-2 with TRBJ2-7, with D perhaps matching TRBD1 (6 bases). Germline assignment: CDR1 SGHTA and CDR2 FQGNSA. The CDR3 length is 14 residues. The V end lost 3 bases, the J end lost 1 base, and 10 bases lay between the germline ends. This CDR3 reads CASSFDRTSYEQYF. CDR3 sequence (DNA): TGTGCCAGCAGCTTCGACAGGACTTCCTACGAGCAGTACTTC.

The chain combines TRBV19 with TRBJ1-5, with 7 bases matching TRBD1. This CDR3 region has 15 residues. CDR1 LNHDA and CDR2 SQIVND come from the germline V gene (reference sequence). V shed 5 bases and J 1 base; nucleotides not matched to a gene: 5. The CDR3 sequence: CASSWTGSSNQPQHF. CDR3 nucleotides: TGTGCCAGTAGTTGGACAGGTTCGAGCAATCAGCCCCAGCATTTT.

The rearrangement uses TRBV14 and TRBJ1-2; D is perhaps TRBD1 (5 bases). This CDR3 spans 13 amino acids. Germline V gives CDR1 SGHDN, CDR2 FVKESK. V lost 7 bases and J 4 bases, leaving 13 bases between the germline ends. The CDR3 nucleotides are TGTGCCAGCACCCCCTGGGGCAGCTATGGCTACACCTTC. Its protein is CASTPWGSYGYTF.

The chain recombines TRBV24-1 with TRBJ1-3, with D perhaps TRBD1 (5 bases). Germline V lookup: CDR1 KGHDR, CDR2 SFDVKD. Trimming shortened V by 9 bases and J by 0 bases, and 11 bases separated the two germline ends. This CDR3 has 14 amino acids. This CDR3 reads CATGPGHSGNTIYF. The CDR3, as DNA: TGTGCCACCGGTCCAGGGCACTCTGGAAACACCATATATTTT.

The chain has TRBV27 and TRBJ2-3; 7 bases map to TRBD2. Trimming took 6 bases from V and 1 from J; bases not matched to a gene: 19. This CDR3 comprises 19 residues. Germline CDR1 is MNHEY and CDR2 is SMNVEV (reference sequence). The CDR3 DNA follows: TGTGCCAGCAGCGGGAGGTACCCACCCCCCCCGGGAGGCACAGATACGCAGTATTTT. Translation: CASSGRYPPPPGGTDTQYF.

The chain employs TRBV28 and TRBJ2-1; 11 bases fit TRBD2. The ends lost 5 bases at V and 1 base at J; junction bases unmatched: 4. The germline V gene has CDR1 MDHEN and CDR2 SYDVKM. CDR3 length: 16 amino acids. The DNA of the CDR3 is TGTGCCAGCAGTGGGGGACTAGCGGTATCCTACAATGAGCAGTTCTTC. Its protein product is CASSGGLAVSYNEQFF.

This sequence joins TRBV24-1 and TRBJ2-5, with 7 bases fitting TRBD2. The trim removed 3 bases at V and 5 bases at J, leaving 11 bases unmatched. Germline V gives CDR1 KGHDR, CDR2 SFDVKD. The CDR3 runs 16 residues. CDR3 in DNA: TGTGCCACCAGTGATAGGGGACTACTAGGCGGGGAGACCCAGTACTTC. This sequence encodes CATSDRGLLGGETQYF.

This sequence joins TRBV5-1 and TRBJ1-1; tentative D call: TRBD1 (6 bases). Germline V lookup: CDR1 SGHRS, CDR2 YFSETQ. This CDR3 has 15 amino acids. V lost 0 bases and J lost 11, with 20 bases in between. The CDR3 DNA follows: TGCGCCAGCAGCTTGGTGGCAGTGGGGACACTGAGGGCTTTCTTT. Residues: CASSLVAVGTLRAFF.

V and J are TRBV7-9 and TRBJ1-6, with no clear D. Per germline, CDR1 SEHNR and CDR2 FQNEAQ (reference sequence). The V and J ends lost 5 bases and 9 bases respectively, with 11 bases between them. The CDR3 is 13 amino acids. CDR3 protein: CASSRAEGSPLHF. DNA of the CDR3: TGTGCCAGCAGCCGGGCGGAGGGTTCACCCCTCCACTTT.

This chain joins TRBV7-2 and TRBJ1-4, with 8 bases identical to TRBD1. CDR1 and CDR2 from the germline V gene are SGHTA and FQGNSA. The ends lost 2 bases at V and 5 bases at J; junction bases unmatched: 10. The CDR3 is 17 residues long. The CDR3 here is CASSLRQGAAPNEKLFF. Here the CDR3 DNA reads TGTGCCAGCAGCTTACGTCAGGGGGCGGCCCCGAATGAAAAACTGTTTTTT.

J is TRBJ1-6 and V is TRBV19, with TRBD1 identical over 7 bases. Germline-derived CDR1 and CDR2 are LNHDA and SQIVND (reference sequence). The ends lost 5 bases at V and 7 bases at J; junction bases unmatched: 5. The CDR3 runs to 14 residues. This CDR3 reads CASSLQGTNSPLHF. CDR3 coding DNA: TGTGCCAGTAGTTTACAGGGGACCAATTCACCCCTCCACTTT.

V usage is TRBV4-2 and J usage is TRBJ1-2, with a weak D call TRBD1 (6 bases). Germline V gene lookup returns CDR1 LGHNA and CDR2 YNFKEQ. The CDR3 has 14 amino acids. V dropped 1 base and J dropped 2 bases, with 8 bases sitting between them. CDR3 in DNA: TGTGCCAGCAGCCAAGGGGGGCCCAACTATGGCTACACCTTC. This gives the protein CASSQGGPNYGYTF.

The rearrangement joins TRBV9 to TRBJ2-2, with D tentatively TRBD1 (6 bases). V was shortened by 3 bases and J by 3 bases, with 9 bases between the two germline ends. Germline V lookup: CDR1 SGDLS, CDR2 YYNGEE. The CDR3 runs 14 residues. CDR3 loop: CASSGGPHTGELFF. The CDR3 nucleotides are TGTGCCAGCAGCGGGGGGCCCCACACCGGGGAGCTGTTTTTT.

This sequence joins TRBV6-5 and TRBJ1-5; the D gene is possibly TRBD1 (6 bases). This CDR3 contains 15 residues. Germline CDR1 MNHEY, CDR2 SVGAGI. V was clipped by 6 bases and J by 0 bases, with 12 bases between them. DNA of the CDR3: TGTGCCAGCAGAAAAACAGGGTATAGCAATCAGCCCCAGCATTTT. Protein: CASRKTGYSNQPQHF.

This sequence joins TRBV5-1 and TRBJ2-2, with 7 nucleotides matching TRBD1. The CDR3 has 16 residues. Germline V lookup: CDR1 SGHRS, CDR2 YFSETQ. The V segment lost 3 bases and the J segment 0 bases; nucleotides outside the gene matches: 5. This chain's CDR3 is CASSSSGTANTGELFF. The CDR3 bases are TGCGCCAGCAGCTCCTCCGGGACAGCGAACACCGGGGAGCTGTTTTTT.

This clone was counted a few times. The chain employs TRBV20-1 and TRBJ2-1; D gene uncertain. Germline CDR1 reads DFQATT; CDR2 reads SNEGSKA (reference sequence). The CDR3 extends over 11 amino acids. The V and J ends lost 3 bases and 11 bases respectively, with 11 bases between them. CDR3 in amino acids: CSASIVPQQFF. The CDR3 coding sequence is TGCAGTGCTAGCATAGTGCCTCAGCAGTTCTTC.